A single sample gave rise to the 26 T cell receptor beta chains below, sequenced in a study of T cell responses to AZD1222 COVID-19 vaccine. Assay used: immunoSEQ multiplex PCR; TCRdb lists only in-frame clones, some missing. The table shows approximately 110,000 clones, with 89% occurring only once. The material was peripheral blood, obtained 28 days after the second AZD1222 dose. The receptors come from an adult who received the AZD1222 COVID-19 vaccine.

This clone showed up just once. The chain has TRBV19 and TRBJ2-7; D gene ambiguous. The CDR3 covers 13 residues. CDR1 LNHDA and CDR2 SQIVND come from the germline V gene (reference sequence). Trimming removed 6 bases from V and 0 bases from J, with 9 bases in between. The CDR3 nucleotides read TGTGCCAGTAGCCCGGGCCTCTCCTACGAGCAGTACTTC. It codes for CASSPGLSYEQYF.

This clone occurred a few times. V usage is TRBV5-1 and J usage is TRBJ1-1; D unclear. The CDR3 spans 13 residues. The germline V and J ends were trimmed by 0 bases and 2 bases, with 5 bases remaining between them. CDR1 and CDR2 (germline): SGHRS, YFSETQ. CDR3 in amino acids: CASSLEGNTEAFF. The CDR3 nucleotides read TGCGCCAGCAGCTTGGAAGGAAACACTGAAGCTTTCTTT.

The chain carries TRBV9 and TRBJ2-7; 9 bases match TRBD2. In germline, CDR1 is SGDLS, CDR2 YYNGEE. The CDR3 has 16 residues. Losses at the gene ends were 4 bases for V and 5 bases for J; bases not matched to a gene: 13. The CDR3 nucleotides are TGTGCCAGCAGCCCTACCGGGACTAGCATTTTGGACGAGCAGTACTTC. It encodes CASSPTGTSILDEQYF.

V is TRBV27 and J is TRBJ1-5; D unresolved. Germline V gene data show CDR1 as MNHEY and CDR2 as SMNVEV (reference sequence). CDR3 length: 16 amino acids. Trimming stripped 5 bases from V and 2 bases from J, with 16 bases between. The CDR3: CASSTLGASGNQPQHF. The CDR3 bases are TGTGCCAGCAGTACTTTGGGCGCATCAGGCAATCAGCCCCAGCATTTT.

V gene TRBV28 combines with J gene TRBJ2-1; D remains ambiguous. V lost 8 bases and J lost 0, with 17 bases in between. CDR3 length: 16 amino acids. Germline assignment: CDR1 MDHEN and CDR2 SYDVKM. In nucleotides, the CDR3 is TGTGCCAGCCTTACCCCCAGGATCAGCTCCTACAATGAGCAGTTCTTC. Amino acids: CASLTPRISSYNEQFF. Variable domain in full (rest from reference TRBV28 and TRBJ2-1): DVKVTQSSRYLVKRTGEKVFLECVQDMDHENMFWYRQDPGLGLRLIYFSYDVKMKEKGDIPEGYSVSREKKERFSLILESASTNQTSMYLCASLTPRISSYNEQFFGPGTRLTVL.

This sequence joins TRBV5-5 and TRBJ1-3; D is possibly TRBD1 (5 bases). The germline gives CDR1 SGHKS, CDR2 YYEKEE (reference sequence). The CDR3 is made up of 16 amino acids. Trimming shortened V by 0 bases and J by 3 bases, and 13 bases separated the two germline ends. This CDR3 is CASSLGPGQGGNTIYF. The CDR3 nucleotides are TGTGCCAGCAGCTTGGGTCCAGGGCAGGGTGGAAACACCATATATTTT.

The gene calls are TRBV4-1 and TRBJ1-2; 12 bases agree with TRBD1. Trimming removed 5 bases from V and 7 bases from J; junction bases left unmatched: 5. In germline, CDR1 is MGHRA, CDR2 YSYEKL. The CDR3 sequence is 14 residues long. This CDR3 is CASSSGQGAFGYTF. Here the CDR3 DNA reads TGCGCCAGCAGCTCGGGACAGGGGGCGTTTGGCTACACCTTC.

The chain uses TRBV18 and TRBJ2-2; 8 positions match TRBD1. Germline V CDR1 and CDR2: KGHSH, LQKENI. The CDR3 spans 15 residues. Trimming removed 1 base from V and 7 bases from J; junction bases left unmatched: 5. CDR3 in DNA: TGTGCCAGCTCACCACGGCAGGGGGCTGGCGGGGAGCTGTTTTTT. Protein: CASSPRQGAGGELFF.

Comments on this clone: In the same sample, other DNA sequences code for this CDR3. The chain carries TRBV30 and TRBJ1-5, with 9 bases aligning to TRBD1. This CDR3 contains 14 residues. Trimming cost V 5 bases and J 4 bases; bases outside gene matches: 6. Per germline, CDR1 GTSNPN and CDR2 SVGIG (reference sequence). The CDR3 region is CAWGRGQGNQPQHF. CDR3 nucleotides: TGTGCCTGGGGGAGGGGACAGGGTAATCAGCCCCAGCATTTT.

V gene TRBV19 combines with J gene TRBJ1-1; D unresolved. Germline loops: CDR1 LNHDA, CDR2 SQIVND (reference sequence). Trimming took 3 bases from V and 2 from J, leaving 10 bases between them. This CDR3 region has 14 residues. DNA for the CDR3: TGTGCCAGTAGTATTTTGCTGCTTAACACTGAAGCTTTCTTT. Protein product: CASSILLLNTEAFF. Together with reference TRBV19 and TRBJ1-1, the CDR3 gives the full variable domain: DGGITQSPKYLFRKEGQNVTLSCEQNLNHDAMYWYRQDPGQGLRLIYYSQIVNDFQKGDIAEGYSVSREKKESFPLTVTSAQKNPTAFYLCASSILLLNTEAFFGQGTRLTVV.

This clone appeared a few times. This chain uses TRBV3-1 (or the pseudogene TRBV3-2) with TRBJ1-6, with 9 bases identical to TRBD1. The J segment lost 18 bases and the V segment lost 1 base, leaving 10 bases of the junction unmatched. This CDR3 is 14 amino acids long. Germline loops: CDR1 LGHDT, CDR2 YNNKEL (reference sequence). The DNA for the CDR3 is TGTGCCAGCAGCCAAGGGACAGGGGCCGCTTTGCCCCACTTT. This sequence encodes CASSQGTGAALPHF.

This clone was seen once. The rearrangement links TRBV11-2 to TRBJ2-2; D is unresolved. CDR1 SGHAT and CDR2 FQNNGV come from the germline V gene. Trimming took off 3 bases at V and 2 bases at J, with 1 base between the two ends. This CDR3 contains 12 residues. CDR3 sequence: CASSFNTGELFF. DNA for the CDR3: TGTGCCAGCAGCTTTAACACCGGGGAGCTGTTTTTT. The whole variable domain, filled in from reference TRBV11-2 and TRBJ2-2, reads EAGVAQSPRYKIIEKRQSVAFWCNPISGHATLYWYQQILGQGPKLLIQFQNNGVVDDSQLPKDRFSAERLKGVDSTLKIQPAKLEDSAVYLCASSFNTGELFFGEGSRLTVL.

The DNA of the CDR3 is TGTGCCAGCAGCTTTAGTAACTCCTATAATTCACCCCTCCACTTT. Translation gives CASSFSNSYNSPLHF. The V and J genes are TRBV7-2 and TRBJ1-6; D remains ambiguous. The CDR3 has 15 amino acids. CDR1 and CDR2 from the germline V gene are SGHTA and FQGNSA. Deletions cut 3 bases from V and 0 bases from J, with 6 bases between.

This chain uses TRBV28 with TRBJ1-1, with TRBD1 as a possible D gene (5 bases). Trimming stripped 3 bases from V and 1 base from J, with 12 bases between. CDR3 length equals 15 residues. Germline CDR1 reads MDHEN; CDR2 reads SYDVKM. CDR3 bases: TGTGCCAGCAGTTTGGGGTGGGGGAGGAACACTGAAGCTTTCTTT. Its translation: CASSLGWGRNTEAFF.

The J gene is TRBJ2-7, the V gene TRBV5-1; D is possibly TRBD1 (6 bases). There are 14 residues in the CDR3. Germline-derived CDR1 and CDR2 are SGHRS and YFSETQ. Deletions cut 0 bases from V and 6 bases from J, with 13 bases between. The CDR3 spells CASSLATGTSEQYF. The CDR3 nucleotides are TGCGCCAGCAGCTTGGCCACAGGGACGTCCGAGCAGTACTTC.

This chain uses TRBV6-4 with TRBJ1-6; a possible D gene is TRBD1 (5 bases). The V gene's germline CDR1 is MRHNA and CDR2 SNTAGT. The CDR3 totals 13 residues. V was clipped by 8 bases and J by 9 bases, with 14 bases between them. CDR3 loop: CASARDSGSPLHF. For the CDR3, the DNA is TGTGCCAGCGCCCGAGACAGTGGTTCACCCCTCCACTTT.

V gene TRBV7-2 combines with J gene TRBJ1-5; TRBD1 is a possible D gene (6 bases). The CDR3 consists of 17 residues. The V end lost 2 bases, the J end lost 0 bases, and 14 bases lay between the germline ends. CDR1 is SGHTA and CDR2 is FQGNSA in the germline V gene. CDR3: CASSLLPEGVSNQPQHF. The CDR3 region has the DNA TGTGCCAGCAGCTTACTCCCGGAGGGGGTTAGCAATCAGCCCCAGCATTTT.

This chain connects TRBV19 to TRBJ2-2; TRBD2 matches at 7 bases. The CDR3 length is 15 residues. Per the germline V gene, CDR1 is LNHDA and CDR2 is SQIVND (reference sequence). With 3 bases clipped from V and 1 base from J, the junction kept 2 bases outside the gene matches. CDR3 nucleotides: TGTGCCAGTAGTATCACGGGAGGGAACACCGGGGAGCTGTTTTTT. Translation: CASSITGGNTGELFF.

The DNA of the CDR3 is TGTGCCAGCAGCCGAGGGGGGATCCTTCAAGAGACCCAGTACTTC. This codes for CASSRGGILQETQYF. The chain employs TRBV28 and TRBJ2-5, with D perhaps matching TRBD1 or TRBD2 (6 bases each). The CDR3 extends over 15 amino acids. V lost 6 bases, J lost 2 bases, and 16 bases lay in between. Germline V gives CDR1 MDHEN, CDR2 SYDVKM.

V is TRBV4-2 and J is TRBJ1-2; D is uncertain. CDR3 length: 18 residues. CDR1 and CDR2 from the germline V gene are LGHNA and YNFKEQ. V was shortened by 3 bases and J by 0 bases, with 20 bases between the two germline ends. Here the CDR3 reads CASSQENPLWPSNYGYTF. For the CDR3, the DNA is TGTGCCAGCAGCCAGGAGAATCCCTTATGGCCCTCTAACTATGGCTACACCTTC.

The CDR3 DNA follows: TGTGCCATCAGTGAAGGGCCCGACTATGGCTACACCTTC. It codes for CAISEGPDYGYTF. This chain links TRBV10-3 with TRBJ1-2; D remains unclear. The CDR3 contains 13 residues. Germline lookup yields CDR1 ENHRY and CDR2 SYGVKD. Between the trimmed V and J ends, which lost 3 bases and 3 bases, there was a span of 8 bases.

The chain couples TRBV28 to TRBJ2-1; D uncertain. The CDR3 extends over 13 amino acids. Per germline, CDR1 MDHEN and CDR2 SYDVKM. V was cut by 11 bases and J by 1 base, with 12 bases left in between. CDR3 protein: CAVAPRSYNEQFF. DNA for the CDR3: TGTGCCGTGGCGCCCCGGTCCTACAATGAGCAGTTCTTC.

The V and J genes are TRBV5-6 and TRBJ1-2; a weak D match, TRBD1 (5 bases). Deletions cut 9 bases from V and 1 base from J, with 13 bases between. Germline V gene lookup returns CDR1 SGHDT and CDR2 YYEEEE. The CDR3 covers 13 residues. The CDR3 DNA reads TGTGCCACCCAGCAGGGAAATAACTATGGCTACACCTTC. Translation: CATQQGNNYGYTF.

The CDR3 DNA reads TGTGCCAGCAGTCTTTCTACAGGAATCCCTAACGAGCAGTACTTC. Protein: CASSLSTGIPNEQYF. This chain uses TRBV6-2 or TRBV6-3 with TRBJ2-7, with a possible D match to TRBD1 (5 bases). CDR3 length: 15 amino acids. Germline values: CDR1 MNHEY, CDR2 SVGEGT. The V end lost 5 bases, the J end lost 5 bases, and 19 bases lay between the germline ends.

V usage is TRBV6-5 and J usage is TRBJ2-4; D perhaps matches TRBD2 (5 bases). CDR3 length: 14 residues. Germline values: CDR1 MNHEY, CDR2 SVGAGI. V was pared by 6 bases and J by 5 bases, with 14 bases between. CDR3: CASSRGLGQNIQYF. The DNA of the CDR3 is TGTGCCAGCAGCCGCGGACTTGGGCAAAACATTCAGTACTTC.

The J gene is TRBJ2-7, the V gene TRBV11-3; a weak D match, TRBD2 (6 bases). Deletions cut 3 bases from V and 0 bases from J, with 12 bases between. This CDR3 comprises 15 residues. Germline V CDR1 and CDR2: SGHNT, YENEEA. CDR3 sequence reads: CASSFTGSLSYEQYF. The CDR3 DNA sequence: TGTGCCAGCAGCTTCACCGGGAGCCTCTCCTACGAGCAGTACTTC.